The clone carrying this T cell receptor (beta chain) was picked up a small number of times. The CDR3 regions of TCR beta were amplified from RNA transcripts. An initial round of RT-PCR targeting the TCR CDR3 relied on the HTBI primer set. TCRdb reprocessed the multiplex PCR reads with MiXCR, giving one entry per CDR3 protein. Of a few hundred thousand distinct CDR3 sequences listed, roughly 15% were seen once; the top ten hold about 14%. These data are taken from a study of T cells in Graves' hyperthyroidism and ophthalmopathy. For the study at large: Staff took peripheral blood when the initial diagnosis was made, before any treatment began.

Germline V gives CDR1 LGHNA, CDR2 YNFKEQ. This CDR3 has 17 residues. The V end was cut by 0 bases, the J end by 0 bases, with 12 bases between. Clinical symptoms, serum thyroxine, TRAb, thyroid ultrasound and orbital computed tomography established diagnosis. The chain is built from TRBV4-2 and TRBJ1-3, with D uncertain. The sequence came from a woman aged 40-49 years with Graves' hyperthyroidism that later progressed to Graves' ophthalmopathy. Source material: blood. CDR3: CASSQDGRGNSGNTIYF. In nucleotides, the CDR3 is TGTGCCAGCAGCCAAGATGGCCGAGGGAACTCTGGAAACACCATATATTTT.